The 20 T cell receptor beta chains presented below share a single source sample, sequenced in a study of CD8 T cells in ankylosing spondylitis. TCRdb passed the 5' RACE reads through MiXCR, listing each CDR3 protein once. The sample includes about 150,000 distinct CDR3 sequences, 40% to 50% seen only once; the top ten take 13% to 15%. Sequencing used synovial fluid, either unsorted or a sorted T cell fraction (not recorded which). The receptors shown here come from a male donor with ankylosing spondylitis.

This clonotype was seen a few times. This chain joins TRBV24-1 and TRBJ2-2; a weak D match, TRBD2 (6 bases). The germline CDR1 and CDR2 sequences are KGHDR and SFDVKD. V gave up 4 bases and J gave up 3 bases, with 17 bases separating them. The CDR3 has 17 residues. The CDR3, as DNA: TGTGCCACCAGTGACCACGGCCCGGCGGGGCACACCGGGGAGCTGTTTTTT. Its protein product is CATSDHGPAGHTGELFF.

This chain links TRBV7-9 with TRBJ2-7, with 11 nucleotides matching TRBD1. Looked up from germline, CDR1 is SEHNR and CDR2 is FQNEAQ (reference sequence). The CDR3 has 15 residues. With 5 bases clipped from V and 4 bases from J, the junction kept 7 bases outside the gene matches. The CDR3: CASSQGQGDGYEQYF. The CDR3 nucleotides are TGTGCCAGCAGCCAGGGACAGGGGGATGGATACGAGCAGTACTTC.

J is TRBJ2-1 and V is TRBV20-1; 10 bases are a match to TRBD2. Per the germline V gene, CDR1 is DFQATT and CDR2 is SNEGSKA (reference sequence). V was pared by 1 base and J by 0 bases, with 3 bases of the junction left unmatched. The CDR3 is made up of 16 amino acids. In nucleotides, the CDR3 is TGCAGTGCTAGAGGTGCTAGCGGGAGCTCCTACAATGAGCAGTTCTTC. It translates to CSARGASGSSYNEQFF.

This clonotype was detected only once. The chain combines TRBV27 with TRBJ1-4; D is unresolved. The V gene's germline CDR1 is MNHEY and CDR2 SMNVEV (reference sequence). The CDR3 contains 15 residues. The ends were cut back, 5 bases at V and 5 bases at J, with 15 bases in the middle. The CDR3 sequence: CASSPSSYLNEKLFF. The CDR3 DNA is TGTGCCAGCAGTCCATCGTCCTATCTCAATGAAAAACTGTTTTTT.

This clonotype occurred a few times. The chain carries TRBV9 and TRBJ2-7, with TRBD2 matching over 8 bases. The CDR3 has 16 residues. Germline CDR1 SGDLS, CDR2 YYNGEE. Trimming took 3 bases from V and 4 from J; bases not matched to a gene: 12. The CDR3: CASSEDPGLGSYEQYF. The CDR3 DNA reads as TGTGCCAGCAGCGAGGACCCGGGACTAGGTAGTTACGAGCAGTACTTC. The full variable domain, its missing parts supplied by reference TRBV9 and TRBJ2-7, is DSGVTQTPKHLITATGQRVTLRCSPRSGDLSVYWYQQSLDQGLQFLIQYYNGEERAKGNILERFSAQQFPDLHSELNLSSLELGDSALYFCASSEDPGLGSYEQYFGPGTRLTVT.

This clonotype was seen a single time. The chain has TRBV10-3 and TRBJ2-7; a possible D gene is TRBD1 (5 bases). The germline V gene encodes CDR1 ENHRY and CDR2 SYGVKD. The CDR3 spans 11 residues. V was pared by 8 bases and J by 2 bases, with 7 bases between. Here the CDR3 reads CAIADTYEQYF. The CDR3 bases are TGTGCCATCGCGGACACCTACGAGCAGTACTTC.

The genes are TRBV6-4 and TRBJ2-3; 13 nucleotides line up with TRBD2. Losses at the gene ends were 2 bases for V and 4 bases for J; bases not matched to a gene: 3. The CDR3 length is 16 residues. From germline, CDR1 is MRHNA and CDR2 SNTAGT. The CDR3: CASSDGTSGAPDTQYF. CDR3 bases: TGTGCCAGCAGTGACGGGACTAGCGGGGCCCCAGATACGCAGTATTTT.

This clonotype was counted at least ten times. This chain uses TRBV20-1 with TRBJ1-2; 7 bases line up with TRBD1. CDR1 and CDR2 from the germline V gene are DFQATT and SNEGSKA (reference sequence). This CDR3 contains 16 residues. Trimming cost V 0 bases and J 4 bases; bases outside gene matches: 11. CDR3 region: CSAREPNRGQAYGYTF. The CDR3 DNA follows: TGCAGTGCTAGAGAGCCGAATCGCGGACAGGCCTATGGCTACACCTTC.

The rearrangement joins TRBV20-1 to TRBJ2-7; 13 bases align to TRBD2. There are 16 residues in the CDR3. CDR1 and CDR2 from the germline V gene are DFQATT and SNEGSKA (reference sequence). The J segment lost 2 bases and the V segment lost 0 bases, leaving 4 bases of the junction unmatched. CDR3 DNA sequence: TGCAGTGCTAGAGATCTGGGACTAGCGGGGCCCTACGAGCAGTACTTC. Protein product: CSARDLGLAGPYEQYF.

On this clonotype: A clone one base away is much larger, so this may be a read error. V and J are TRBV4-1 and TRBJ2-3; D is unclear. This CDR3 contains 13 residues. Looked up from germline, CDR1 is MGHRA and CDR2 is YSYEKL. CDR3 in DNA: TGCGCCAGCAGCCTACCATCTGGAGATACGCAGTGTTTT. It codes for CASSLPSGDTQCF.

V and J are TRBV28 and TRBJ2-7, with 9 bases fitting TRBD2. The CDR3 loop spans 17 amino acids. Germline values: CDR1 MDHEN, CDR2 SYDVKM. The V and J ends lost 5 bases and 0 bases, in that order; junction bases with no gene match: 11. The CDR3 nucleotides are TGTGCCAGCAGTCGGCTAGCGGGGAGTCTATCCTCCTACGAGCAGTACTTC. It yields the protein CASSRLAGSLSSYEQYF.

This clonotype was found a few times. The CDR3 DNA sequence: TGCAGCGTTTGGGTTTTTTGGCGCGGGGCCAGCTCCTACGAGCAGTACTTC. It yields the protein CSVWVFWRGASSYEQYF. The chain carries TRBV29-1 and TRBJ2-7; D may be TRBD2 (6 bases). From germline, CDR1 is SQVTM and CDR2 ANQGSEA. CDR3 length equals 17 residues. The V end was cut by 5 bases, the J end by 0 bases, with 23 bases between.

This clonotype appeared a few times. V and J are TRBV7-6 and TRBJ2-7; TRBD2 matches 15 bases. The CDR3 loop spans 16 amino acids. The trim removed 1 base at V and 4 bases at J, leaving 2 bases unmatched. Per germline, CDR1 SGHVS and CDR2 FNYEAQ. The DNA for the CDR3 is TGTGCCAGCAGCTTAGGGACTAGCGGGGGGGCTTACGAGCAGTACTTC. Protein: CASSLGTSGGAYEQYF.

This clonotype was detected only a few times. The chain uses TRBV3-1 and TRBJ1-6; D gene unclear. V was trimmed by 1 base and J by 13 bases, leaving 23 bases between them. The V gene's germline CDR1 is LGHDT and CDR2 YNNKEL (reference sequence). This CDR3 contains 17 residues. This chain's CDR3 is CASSQVGHRPLKVPLHF. The CDR3 coding sequence is TGTGCCAGCAGCCAAGTCGGGCACCGTCCCCTGAAGGTTCCCCTCCACTTT. The full variable domain, completed using reference TRBV3-1 and TRBJ1-6, is DTAVSQTPKYLVTQMGNDKSIKCEQNLGHDTMYWYKQDSKKFLKIMFSYNNKELIINETVPNRFSPKSPDKAHLNLHINSLELGDSAVYFCASSQVGHRPLKVPLHFGNGTRLTVT.

This clonotype was picked up a small number of times. V usage is TRBV6-1 and J usage is TRBJ2-6, with D perhaps matching TRBD2 (5 bases). CDR1 and CDR2 from the germline V gene are MNHNS and SASEGT. The CDR3 contains 17 residues. Between the trimmed V and J ends, which lost 6 bases and 1 base, there was a span of 16 bases. The CDR3 bases are TGTGCCAGCAGACCGGGCCCAGCGGCGTCTGGGGCCAACGTCCTGACTTTC. Its protein is CASRPGPAASGANVLTF.

This chain connects TRBV12-3 or TRBV12-4 to TRBJ2-1; 11 nucleotides match TRBD2. The CDR3 covers 15 residues. J lost 6 bases, V lost 5 bases, and 6 bases had no gene match. The CDR3 DNA sequence: TGTGCCAGCAGTCTACCGGGACTAGCGGTCAATGAGCAGTTCTTC. This translates into CASSLPGLAVNEQFF.

The genes are TRBV13 and TRBJ2-5; possibly TRBD2 for D (5 bases). The length of the CDR3 is 14 residues. V lost 2 bases and J lost 5, with 12 bases in between. Germline V gives CDR1 PRHDT, CDR2 FYEKMQ (reference sequence). This CDR3 is CASSLRASMETQYF. In DNA form, the CDR3 reads TGTGCCAGCAGCTTACGGGCTAGCATGGAGACCCAGTACTTC.

The chain recombines TRBV28 with TRBJ1-6; D unresolved. The CDR3 has 13 residues. Trimming took 2 bases from V and 10 from J, leaving 9 bases between them. Germline V lookup: CDR1 MDHEN, CDR2 SYDVKM. In nucleotides, the CDR3 is TGTGCCAGCAGTTTAGGGGTTGGCTCACCCCTCCACTTT. Residues: CASSLGVGSPLHF.

In this sample, this clonotype turned up many times. The rearrangement uses TRBV5-5 and TRBJ2-5, with 9 bases lining up with TRBD1. The CDR3 extends over 17 amino acids. Germline V gene data show CDR1 as SGHKS and CDR2 as YYEKEE (reference sequence). V lost 0 bases and J lost 5; bases outside the gene matches: 11. CDR3: CASSLGTGGFLEETQYF. CDR3 sequence (DNA): TGTGCCAGCAGCTTGGGTACAGGGGGCTTTTTGGAGGAGACCCAGTACTTC.

In this sample, this clonotype turned up many times. V and J are TRBV29-1 and TRBJ2-1; no reliable D call. The CDR3 covers 14 residues. In germline, CDR1 is SQVTM, CDR2 ANQGSEA. Trimming removed 3 bases from V and 5 bases from J, with 14 bases in between. The CDR3 region has the DNA TGCAGCGTTGATTTCGCTGACCTAAACAATGAGCAGTTCTTC. It encodes CSVDFADLNNEQFF.